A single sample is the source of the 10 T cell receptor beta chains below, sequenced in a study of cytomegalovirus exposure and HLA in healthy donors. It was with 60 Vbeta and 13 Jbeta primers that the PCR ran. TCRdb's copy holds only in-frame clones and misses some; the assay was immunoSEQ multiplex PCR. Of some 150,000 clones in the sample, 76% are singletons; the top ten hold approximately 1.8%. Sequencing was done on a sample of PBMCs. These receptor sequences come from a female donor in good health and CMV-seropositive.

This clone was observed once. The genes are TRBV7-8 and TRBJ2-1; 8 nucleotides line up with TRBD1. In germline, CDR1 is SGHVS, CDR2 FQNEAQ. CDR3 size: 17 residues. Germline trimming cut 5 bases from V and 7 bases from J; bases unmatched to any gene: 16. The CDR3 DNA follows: TGTGCCAGCAGCCCCCCCTTGAGGACAGGGACGAGGAATGAGCAGTTCTTC. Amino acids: CASSPPLRTGTRNEQFF.

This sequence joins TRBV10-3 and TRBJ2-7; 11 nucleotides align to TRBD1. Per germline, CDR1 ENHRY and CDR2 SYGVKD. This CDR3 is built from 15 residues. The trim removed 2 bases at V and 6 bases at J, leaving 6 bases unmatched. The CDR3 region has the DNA TGTGCCATCAGTGAGATCGGGGGGACAGGGGGCGAGCAGTACTTC. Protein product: CAISEIGGTGGEQYF.

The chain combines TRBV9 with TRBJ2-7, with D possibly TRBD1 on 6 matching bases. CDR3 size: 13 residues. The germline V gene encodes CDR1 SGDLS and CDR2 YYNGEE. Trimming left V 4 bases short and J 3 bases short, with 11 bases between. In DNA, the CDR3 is TGTGCCAGCAGCCCCGGACAGATCTACGAGCAGTACTTC. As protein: CASSPGQIYEQYF.

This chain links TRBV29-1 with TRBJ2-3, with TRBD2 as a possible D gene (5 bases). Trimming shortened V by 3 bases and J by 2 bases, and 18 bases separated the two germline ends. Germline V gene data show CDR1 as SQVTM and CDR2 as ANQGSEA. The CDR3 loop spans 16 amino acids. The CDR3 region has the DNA TGCAGCGTTGAGGATCGGCGGGCAGTTACCACAGATACGCAGTATTTT. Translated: CSVEDRRAVTTDTQYF.

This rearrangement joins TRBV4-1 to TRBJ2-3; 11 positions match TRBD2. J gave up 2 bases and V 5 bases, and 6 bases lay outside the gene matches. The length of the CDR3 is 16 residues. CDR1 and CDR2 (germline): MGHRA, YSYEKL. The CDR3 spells CASSSRLAGPTDTQYF. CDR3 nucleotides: TGCGCCAGCAGCTCGCGACTAGCGGGGCCCACAGATACGCAGTATTTT.

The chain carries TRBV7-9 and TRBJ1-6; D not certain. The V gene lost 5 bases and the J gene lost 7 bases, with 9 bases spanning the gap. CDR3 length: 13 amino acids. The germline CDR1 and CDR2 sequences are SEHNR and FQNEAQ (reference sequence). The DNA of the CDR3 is TGTGCCAGCAGCACCTCGGGGAATTCACCCCTCCACTTT. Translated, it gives CASSTSGNSPLHF.

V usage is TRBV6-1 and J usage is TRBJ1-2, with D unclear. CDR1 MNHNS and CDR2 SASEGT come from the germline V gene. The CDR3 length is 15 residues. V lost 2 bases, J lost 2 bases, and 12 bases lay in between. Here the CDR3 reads CASSEPSGENYGYTF. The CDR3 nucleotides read TGTGCCAGCAGTGAACCCTCGGGAGAAAACTATGGCTACACCTTC.

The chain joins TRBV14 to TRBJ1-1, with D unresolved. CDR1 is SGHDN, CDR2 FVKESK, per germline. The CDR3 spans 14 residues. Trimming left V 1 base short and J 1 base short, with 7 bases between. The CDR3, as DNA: TGTGCCAGCAGCCAAGTTAGCGCGAACACTGAAGCTTTCTTT. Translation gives CASSQVSANTEAFF.

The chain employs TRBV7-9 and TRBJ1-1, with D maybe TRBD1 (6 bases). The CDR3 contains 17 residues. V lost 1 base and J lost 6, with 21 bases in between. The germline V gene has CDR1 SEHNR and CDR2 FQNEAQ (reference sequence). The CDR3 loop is CASSLGVAYLGAAEAFF. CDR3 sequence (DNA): TGTGCCAGCAGCTTAGGCGTCGCTTATCTGGGGGCCGCTGAAGCTTTCTTT.

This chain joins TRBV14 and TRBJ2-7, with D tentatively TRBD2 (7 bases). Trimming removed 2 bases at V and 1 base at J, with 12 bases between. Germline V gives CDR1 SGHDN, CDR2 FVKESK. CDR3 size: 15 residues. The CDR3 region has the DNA TGTGCCAGCAGCCAATTTCGGGGGGCGTCCTACGAGCAGTACTTC. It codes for CASSQFRGASYEQYF.